The 8 T cell receptor beta chains below come from one sample, sequenced in a study of T-cell reconstitution after alpha-beta-depleted transplantation in children. Preparation of the TCRbeta library involved a method that used unique molecular identifiers. TCRdb used MiXCR to reprocess the PCR reads, holding one entry per CDR3 protein. The sample shows about 640,000 distinct CDR3 sequences, 13% of them seen only once. The material sequenced was PBMCs, mostly from graft donor cells, taken 360 days after TCRalphabeta/CD19-depleted stem cell transplant. These receptor sequences come from a male patient under 18 who had a stem cell transplant for acute myeloid leukemia, so the T cells may come from the graft donor.

This clonotype was observed at least ten times. The V and J genes are TRBV5-1 and TRBJ2-1; D perhaps matches TRBD2 (6 bases). From germline, CDR1 is SGHRS and CDR2 YFSETQ. The CDR3 consists of 17 residues. V lost 4 bases to trimming and J lost 0 bases, with 17 bases between them. As DNA, the CDR3 is TGCGCCAGCAGCCCCCAACCGGGGAGGAGCTCCTACAATGAGCAGTTCTTC. Amino acids: CASSPQPGRSSYNEQFF. The whole variable domain, filled in from reference TRBV5-1 and TRBJ2-1, reads KAGVTQTPRYLIKTRGQQVTLSCSPISGHRSVSWYQQTPGQGLQFLFEYFSETQRNKGNFPGRFSGRQFSNSRSEMNVSTLELGDSALYLCASSPQPGRSSYNEQFFGPGTRLTVL.

The table lists this clonotype with a few counts. The chain joins TRBV27 to TRBJ2-7, with D possibly matching TRBD2 (5 bases). The CDR3 consists of 17 residues. The germline gives CDR1 MNHEY, CDR2 SMNVEV (reference sequence). Trimming pared 6 bases from V and 5 bases from J, leaving 26 bases between. The CDR3 reads CASSRGGGPSRFHEQYF. DNA for the CDR3: TGTGCCAGCAGCCGCGGAGGCGGACCCTCAAGGTTCCACGAGCAGTACTTC.

This clonotype was seen ten or more times. The gene calls are TRBV12-3 or TRBV12-4 and TRBJ2-7; either TRBD1 or TRBD2 may fit D (5 bases each). V lost 2 bases, J lost 3 bases, and 20 bases lay in between. The CDR3 contains 17 residues. The CDR3 DNA follows: TGTGCCAGCAGTTTAAGGATTCTTAGGGACGGTCGCTACGAGCAGTACTTC. This gives the protein CASSLRILRDGRYEQYF.

The table lists this clonotype with many counts. The CDR3 loop reads CALRGGSRETQYF. DNA for the CDR3: TGTGCCTTGCGGGGCGGGAGTCGAGAGACCCAGTACTTC. V usage is TRBV28 and J usage is TRBJ2-5, with TRBD2 identical over 7 bases. CDR1 and CDR2 from the germline V gene are MDHEN and SYDVKM. The V and J ends lost 11 bases and 4 bases, in that order; junction bases with no gene match: 10. CDR3 size: 13 residues.

This clonotype has only a few counts. The V gene is TRBV12-3 or TRBV12-4, the J gene TRBJ2-2; perhaps TRBD2 as D (5 bases). The CDR3 extends over 16 amino acids. The V and J ends lost 5 bases and 5 bases respectively, with 18 bases between them. CDR3 DNA: TGTGCCAGCAGTATGGTGGCGGGCGTAGGGACCGGGGAGCTGTTTTTT. It yields the protein CASSMVAGVGTGELFF.

In its sample, this clonotype was seen a few times. The chain has TRBV7-8 and TRBJ2-1; TRBD1 agrees at 8 bases. The CDR3 has 16 amino acids. Per the germline V gene, CDR1 is SGHVS and CDR2 is FQNEAQ. Trimming cost V 3 bases and J 8 bases; bases outside gene matches: 12. The CDR3 region is CASSFGQGLWTYEQFF. CDR3 DNA sequence: TGTGCCAGCAGCTTCGGACAGGGCCTCTGGACTTATGAGCAGTTCTTC.

In its sample, this clonotype was seen many times. The chain combines TRBV20-1 with TRBJ2-5; TRBD1 agrees at 11 bases. CDR1 and CDR2 from the germline V gene are DFQATT and SNEGSKA (reference sequence). The CDR3 is made up of 13 amino acids. Losses at the gene ends were 6 bases for V and 4 bases for J; bases not matched to a gene: 4. CDR3 loop: CSAAGTGGETQYF. The DNA of the CDR3 is TGCAGTGCCGCTGGGACAGGGGGAGAGACCCAGTACTTC.

In DNA form, the CDR3 reads TGCAGCGTTGTGGGGACTAGCAGTGAGCAGTTCTTC. Its translation: CSVVGTSSEQFF. The chain couples TRBV29-1 to TRBJ2-1; 9 positions agree with TRBD2. The V and J ends lost 4 bases and 9 bases, in that order; junction bases with no gene match: 4. The CDR3 is made up of 12 amino acids. Germline V gives CDR1 SQVTM, CDR2 ANQGSEA.